The 2 T cell receptor beta chains below all came from one sample that was sequenced in a study of cytomegalovirus exposure and HLA in healthy donors. The PCR contained 60 Vbeta and 13 Jbeta primers. Clones were read by immunoSEQ multiplex PCR, and TCRdb kept only the in-frame ones, dropping some. The sample has about 150,000 clones, about 83% seen once; the top ten hold about 13%. Sequencing was done on a sample of PBMCs. The receptors come from a man aged 40-49 years in good health and CMV-seropositive.

This chain connects TRBV10-3 to TRBJ2-1; 8 bases fit TRBD2. V lost 6 bases to trimming and J lost 9 bases; unmatched junction nucleotides: 13. The CDR3 is made up of 15 amino acids. Germline V gene lookup returns CDR1 ENHRY and CDR2 SYGVKD. CDR3 sequence: CAIRGVTSAVGEQFF. CDR3 nucleotide sequence: TGTGCCATCAGGGGGGTGACTAGCGCGGTGGGTGAGCAGTTCTTC.

This clone has more than one count but fewer than ten. The chain carries TRBV23-1 and TRBJ2-5; D is perhaps TRBD2 (6 bases). TRBV23-1 is an open reading frame whose function is uncertain. The CDR3 has 13 residues. Deletions cut 8 bases from V and 1 base from J, with 11 bases between. The CDR3 region is CASGRDCQETQYF. The CDR3 region has the DNA TGCGCCAGCGGCCGGGACTGCCAAGAGACCCAGTACTTC.